Included here is one T cell receptor (beta chain) sequence, with context. This entry is derived from a study of blood T cell repertoires in COVID-19. Study-wide background: Collection of acute and convalescent COVID-19 samples took place in the United States, Italy and Spain.

The CDR3 loop spans 13 amino acids. Profiling relied on immunoSEQ multiplex PCR, and the TCRdb table lists in-frame clones only, not all of them. The repertoire includes 200,000 to 300,000 clones, more than 80% of them detected once, and about 4% sits in the top ten. The sequenced sample was peripheral blood. This sequence originates from a woman aged 40 to 50 with acute or convalescent COVID-19. This rearrangement joins TRBV21-1 to TRBJ1-2; the D call of TRBD1 is as the table states it, not checked on the DNA. TRBV21-1 is deemed a pseudogene. The CDR3 coding sequence is TGTGCCAGCAGCAAAGCAAAGGGGTATGGCTACACCTTC. Its translation: CASSKAKGYGYTF.